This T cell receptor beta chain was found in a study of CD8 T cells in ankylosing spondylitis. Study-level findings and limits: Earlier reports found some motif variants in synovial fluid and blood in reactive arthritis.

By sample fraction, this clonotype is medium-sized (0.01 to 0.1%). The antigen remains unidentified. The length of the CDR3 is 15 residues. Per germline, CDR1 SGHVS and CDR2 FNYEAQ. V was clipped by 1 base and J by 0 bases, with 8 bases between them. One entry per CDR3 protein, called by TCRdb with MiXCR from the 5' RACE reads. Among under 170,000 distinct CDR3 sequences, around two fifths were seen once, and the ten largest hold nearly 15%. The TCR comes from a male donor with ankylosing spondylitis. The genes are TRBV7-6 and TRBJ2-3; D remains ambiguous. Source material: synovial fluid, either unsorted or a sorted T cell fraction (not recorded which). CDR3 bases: TGTGCCAGCAGCTTAGTGGTAGGAAGCACAGATACGCAGTATTTT. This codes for CASSLVVGSTDTQYF.